One and the same sample provided the 18 T cell receptor beta chains below, sequenced in a study of regulatory T cells in long-lasting Graves disease. Specified time point: newly diagnosed GD, antithyroid drugs for less than 3 months. From PBMCs, RNA was extracted and then used to make the TCR library. In building TCR beta libraries, iRepertoire HTBI primers were used together with Arm-PCR of CDR3 regions. MiXCR, applied by TCRdb to the multiplex PCR reads, yields one record per CDR3 protein. This repertoire shows roughly 500,000 distinct CDR3 sequences, roughly 15% found once; its top ten account for approximately 15%. These data are also associated with another study on T cells in Graves' hyperthyroidism and ophthalmopathy.

The specimen comprised peripheral blood mononuclear cells (PBMCs), sampled at new diagnosis, from a patient treated with antithyroid drugs. These receptors were collected from a woman between 50 and 59 years old with Graves disease.

The table lists this clonotype with a few counts. V gene TRBV20-1 combines with J gene TRBJ2-3, with 16 positions matching TRBD2. The CDR3 sequence is 21 residues long. Trimming removed 3 bases from V and 4 bases from J; junction bases left unmatched: 19. The V gene's germline CDR1 is DFQATT and CDR2 SNEGSKA (reference sequence). CDR3 DNA sequence: TGCAGTGCTAGTGGGGCACCTCCGGGACTAGCGGGAGGGGAGACAGCAGATACGCAGTATTTT. This gives the protein CSASGAPPGLAGGETADTQYF.

The chain couples TRBV7-6 to TRBJ2-2; a weak D match, TRBD2 (5 bases). Trimming left V 5 bases short and J 3 bases short, with 10 bases between. Germline loops: CDR1 SGHVS, CDR2 FNYEAQ. CDR3 size: 14 residues. Here the CDR3 reads CASSGPRDTGELFF. Written as DNA, the CDR3 is TGTGCCAGCAGCGGCCCGCGGGACACCGGGGAGCTGTTTTTT.

This clonotype turned up a few times. The rearrangement joins TRBV6-2 or TRBV6-3 to TRBJ2-5; perhaps TRBD1 as D (5 bases). Germline V gene data show CDR1 as MNHEY and CDR2 as SVGEGT. Trimming shortened V by 5 bases and J by 5 bases, and 18 bases separated the two germline ends. This CDR3 has 15 residues. The CDR3: CASSAGHPQRETQYF. The CDR3 DNA is TGTGCCAGCAGTGCAGGACATCCTCAAAGGGAGACCCAGTACTTC.

The table lists this clonotype with a few counts. The V gene is TRBV5-1, the J gene TRBJ2-6; D gene ambiguous. CDR1 and CDR2 from the germline V gene are SGHRS and YFSETQ. V lost 0 bases and J 2 bases, leaving 18 bases between the germline ends. The CDR3 totals 19 residues. CDR3 amino acids: CASSLVGYRPDPGANVLTF. The CDR3 DNA reads as TGCGCCAGCAGCTTGGTCGGGTACCGTCCCGACCCTGGGGCCAACGTCCTGACTTTC.

This clonotype came up many times. The chain has TRBV3-1 and TRBJ2-5; D not resolved. Germline V lookup: CDR1 LGHDT, CDR2 YNNKEL (reference sequence). V dropped 1 base and J dropped 5 bases, with 14 bases sitting between them. The CDR3 contains 15 residues. DNA of the CDR3: TGTGCCAGCAGCCAAGGGCCCCAAGAAGCCGAGACCCAGTACTTC. Translated, it gives CASSQGPQEAETQYF.

At least ten counts were recorded for this clonotype. V and J are TRBV20-1 and TRBJ2-5; D gene unclear. Trimming cost V 3 bases and J 0 bases, with 20 bases left between them. In germline, CDR1 is DFQATT, CDR2 SNEGSKA (reference sequence). The CDR3 totals 17 residues. The CDR3 loop is CSASPIDVGLHQETQYF. The CDR3 region has the DNA TGCAGTGCTAGTCCCATAGACGTTGGGCTCCACCAAGAGACCCAGTACTTC.

This clonotype showed up many times. The rearrangement joins TRBV12-3 or TRBV12-4 to TRBJ2-1; TRBD2 matches 12 bases. The V segment lost 6 bases and the J segment 5 bases; nucleotides outside the gene matches: 5. The CDR3 runs 15 residues. The CDR3 DNA is TGTGCCAGCAGACTAGCGGGAGGCGGACACAATGAGCAGTTCTTC. Its translation: CASRLAGGGHNEQFF.

There are many counts of this clonotype. This chain connects TRBV20-1 to TRBJ2-1; no firm D call. V lost 3 bases and J 8 bases, leaving 14 bases between the germline ends. Looked up from germline, CDR1 is DFQATT and CDR2 is SNEGSKA (reference sequence). The CDR3 covers 13 residues. CDR3 protein: CSASEVARDEQFF. The CDR3, as DNA: TGCAGTGCTAGTGAGGTTGCTAGGGATGAGCAGTTCTTC.

The rearrangement links TRBV10-3 to TRBJ2-6; D not resolved. Germline loops: CDR1 ENHRY, CDR2 SYGVKD. The CDR3 is 15 residues long. The germline V and J ends were trimmed by 4 bases and 0 bases, with 7 bases remaining between them. CDR3 in amino acids: CAISVMGSGANVLTF. CDR3 nucleotide sequence: TGTGCCATCAGTGTTATGGGCTCTGGGGCCAACGTCCTGACTTTC.

The chain has TRBV28 and TRBJ2-7, with TRBD2 identical over 10 bases. Germline lookup yields CDR1 MDHEN and CDR2 SYDVKM. With 2 bases clipped from V and 0 bases from J, the junction kept 7 bases outside the gene matches. CDR3 length: 17 residues. The CDR3: CASSLLAGERSSYEQYF. CDR3 nucleotide sequence: TGTGCCAGCAGTTTACTAGCGGGAGAGAGGAGCTCCTACGAGCAGTACTTC. The variable domain in full, completed from reference TRBV28 and TRBJ2-7, reads DVKVTQSSRYLVKRTGEKVFLECVQDMDHENMFWYRQDPGLGLRLIYFSYDVKMKEKGDIPEGYSVSREKKERFSLILESASTNQTSMYLCASSLLAGERSSYEQYFGPGTRLTVT.

At least ten counts were recorded for this clonotype. The chain employs TRBV7-9 and TRBJ1-2; D is possibly TRBD1 (5 bases). The germline gives CDR1 SEHNR, CDR2 FQNEAQ (reference sequence). The V end was cut by 5 bases, the J end by 4 bases, with 17 bases between. The CDR3 consists of 15 residues. For the CDR3, the DNA is TGTGCCAGCAGCCTCTCCTTCGACAGCCCCTATGGCTACACCTTC. Its translation: CASSLSFDSPYGYTF.

This sequence joins TRBV29-1 and TRBJ2-1; D not certain. The CDR3 extends over 18 amino acids. V was shortened by 8 bases and J by 2 bases, with 28 bases between the two germline ends. Germline CDR1 SQVTM, CDR2 ANQGSEA. CDR3 sequence (DNA): TGCAGCTGTCGACCGGCTCCCGGCCTGGGCCCGGCCTACAATGAGCAGTTCTTC. This sequence encodes CSCRPAPGLGPAYNEQFF.

To note about this clonotype: A far larger clone is off by one base, so a read error is likely. In DNA form, the CDR3 reads TGTGCCAGCAGTTTAGCGAGCGGTGTCTACGAGCAGCACTTC. This encodes CASSLASGVYEQHF. The V and J genes are TRBV12-3 or TRBV12-4 and TRBJ2-3; maybe TRBD2 (5 bases). The CDR3 has 14 residues.

The V gene is TRBV7-8, the J gene TRBJ2-2, with 9 bases matching TRBD1. Germline-derived CDR1 and CDR2 are SGHVS and FQNEAQ. The CDR3 has 16 amino acids. The ends lost 5 bases at V and 4 bases at J; junction bases unmatched: 8. CDR3 region: CASSPYRGHGTGELFF. The CDR3 nucleotides are TGTGCCAGCAGCCCATACAGGGGGCATGGCACCGGGGAGCTGTTTTTT.

Many counts were recorded for this clonotype. This rearrangement joins TRBV7-9 to TRBJ2-1; D call uncertain. Trimming took 5 bases from V and 0 from J, leaving 14 bases between them. The CDR3 has 16 residues. Germline V CDR1 and CDR2: SEHNR, FQNEAQ (reference sequence). The CDR3 loop reads CASSPGWASSYNEQFF. The CDR3 nucleotides read TGTGCCAGCAGCCCTGGGTGGGCGTCCTCCTACAATGAGCAGTTCTTC.

This clonotype was picked up many times. The CDR3 reads CASRARSGTEGTGELFF. The DNA for the CDR3 is TGTGCCAGCAGAGCAAGATCGGGCACTGAGGGTACCGGGGAGCTGTTTTTT. This rearrangement joins TRBV6-2 or TRBV6-3 to TRBJ2-2, with a weak D call TRBD2 (5 bases). Trimming cost V 6 bases and J 5 bases, with 22 bases left between them. Germline CDR1 and CDR2: MNHEY and SVGEGT. The CDR3 runs to 17 residues.

The rearrangement joins TRBV20-1 to TRBJ2-6; maybe TRBD1 (5 bases). The CDR3 is 14 amino acids. Germline loops: CDR1 DFQATT, CDR2 SNEGSKA (reference sequence). Trimming removed 3 bases from V and 0 bases from J, with 6 bases in between. For the CDR3, the DNA is TGCAGTGCTAGGGACAACTCTGGGGCCAACGTCCTGACTTTC. Translation gives CSARDNSGANVLTF.

The table lists this clonotype with many counts. The chain couples TRBV7-8 to TRBJ1-5; D unclear. V was trimmed by 0 bases and J by 2 bases, leaving 5 bases between them. The CDR3 sequence is 14 residues long. The V gene's germline CDR1 is SGHVS and CDR2 FQNEAQ. The chain's CDR3 is CASSLAQGNQPQHF. CDR3 DNA: TGTGCCAGCAGCTTAGCGCAAGGCAATCAGCCCCAGCATTTT.